The entry below describes one T cell receptor beta chain. Its antigen remains undetermined. Per-nucleotide qualities are absent, and no much larger clonotype sits a single base away. The data were obtained in a study of CD8+ T cells in alopecia areata listed by TCRdb under 2018. In the study overall: The treated patients, all with moderate-to-severe alopecia areata, were enrolled in an open-label pilot trial of oral tofacitinib given at 5 to 10 mg twice daily. The SALT score, which quantifies the percentage of affected scalp surface area, was used to measure disease severity in treated patients. Human TCRbeta sequencing covered scalp tissue and sorted CD4+ and CD8+ peripheral blood T cells from patchy and totalis/universalis alopecia areata patients and healthy controls. Clonality in the scalp was compared among normal scalp (n=4), patchy alopecia areata scalp (n=8), and alopecia totalis/universalis scalp (n=8). Tofacitinib was administered for 6 to 18 months, and 6 months of follow-up off drug were then conducted to assess delayed response and recurrence. Biopsies were taken from tofacitinib-treated patients at baseline and at 4 and 24 weeks of treatment, and a later scalp biopsy was taken in several of the tofacitinib-treated patients. To study T cell clonal expansion in alopecia areata, the researchers applied high-throughput TCRbeta sequencing to both the C3H/HeJ mouse model and human patients. RNA was obtained with the PAXgene miRNA kit for fixed scalp, the miRNeasy kit for PBMCs, and the RNeasy kit for mouse skin. immunoSEQ multiplex PCR using 35 Vbeta forward primers and 13 Jbeta reverse primers was used to amplify TCRbeta CDR3 regions. What the authors observed across the whole study: Because the treated cohort was small and included a single nonresponder, larger studies are needed to assess links between baseline CD8+ expansion and response. During tofacitinib treatment, many expanded lesional clones remained in scalp and blood, and this persistence may partly explain relapse after treatment is stopped. Tofacitinib significantly lowered scalp clonality and the number of expanded CD8+ clones among the top 100 scalp clones. Compared with normal scalp, lesional scalp had higher clonality and more expanded CD8+ clones, particularly in alopecia totalis/universalis, a pattern that suggests antigenic drive. Shared TCR sequences between patients were less evident than in mice, which may be partly attributable to HLA diversity in the patient population. Unlike mouse skin, which is dominated by gammadelta T cells, normal human skin has resident alphabeta T cells that are also sequenced, and this complicates analysis of the scalp TCR repertoire.

Library method: the immunoSEQ multiplex PCR assay. To provide template for TCR sequencing, every sample had RNA extracted and reverse transcribed into cDNA. First-strand cDNA was synthesized using SuperScript III with a 2:1 mix of oligo-dT and random hexamers. A synthetic immune receptor repertoire was used to measure amplification bias, and any remaining bias was corrected computationally. The source study handled its data this way. After raw reads were preprocessed to remove errors, the CDR3 was defined following IMGT conventions as running from the conserved cysteine to phenylalanine. Clonality was computed as 1 minus the Shannon entropy, with the entropy normalized by log2 of the number of productive unique TCRs. CD4 or CD8 identity of scalp clones was inferred by cross-referencing scalp TCRbeta sequences with sorted blood CD4 and CD8 repertoires. TCRdb re-hosts the immuneACCESS table, in-frame sequences only. Its copies lack some clones; in the studies checked, an unresolved V gene accounts for under half of them, and the cause for the rest is not known. V, J and clone size reflect that table, while D and trimming were determined from the DNA. The sample has about 99,000 clones on record, 80% to 90% of them singletons. Of the sample, 11% is held by the ten largest clones.

The treatment or condition label on this specimen signifies: oral pan-JAK inhibitor, 5-10 mg twice daily. Peripheral blood and lesional scalp punch biopsies were obtained from patients with alopecia areata. PBMCs were isolated by density centrifugation and stained for CD3, CD4 and CD8, and CD4+ and CD8+ T cells were sorted on a FACSAria. From its cysteine to its phenylalanine, the CDR3 spans 13 amino acids. Here the CDR3 DNA is all that survives: 39 bases in frame from base 1. Based on the germline V gene, the CDR1 and CDR2 sequences are SGHDN and FVKESK. Unmatched junction bases come to 2, with V trimmed by 3 bases and J by 4 bases.

The sample here was CD8+ T cells sorted from blood, taken around week 31, from a patient treated with tofacitinib. The clonotype was recovered from a human donor with alopecia areata. Recombination joined TRBV14 with TRBJ2-5, with 7 bases in between that match TRBD2. The nucleotides are TGTGCCAGCAGCCAGCGGGAGTTAGAGACCCAGTACTTC. This encodes CASSQRELETQYF.